This T cell receptor (beta chain) was identified during a study of CD8+ T cells in alopecia areata. RNA extraction and reverse transcription yielded cDNA as sequencing template. Method: immunoSEQ multiplex PCR; TCRdb's copy keeps in-frame clones and lacks some. Counted here are 200,000 to 250,000 clones, about two fifths occurring once; the ten biggest clones make up around 0.48%. The CDR3 consists of 14 residues. V lost 1 base and J lost 6, with 12 bases in between. Germline-derived CDR1 and CDR2 are MNHEY and SMNVEV (reference sequence). Treatment in this sample: oral pan-JAK inhibitor, 5-10 mg twice daily.

V and J are TRBV27 and TRBJ1-2; D is possibly TRBD1 (6 bases). The clonotype originates from a human donor with alopecia areata. The input for sequencing was CD4+ T cells sorted from blood, taken at approximately week 30, from a patient treated with tofacitinib. This CDR3 is CASSLLRQGNGYTF. The CDR3 nucleotides read TGTGCCAGCAGTTTATTGCGGCAGGGGAATGGCTACACCTTC.